This T cell receptor (beta chain) was obtained from a study of T cells in Graves' hyperthyroidism and ophthalmopathy. Overall study findings and caveats: Ophthalmopathy could be told apart from stable hyperthyroidism with a 13 V-J model. Blood also held most thyroid clonotypes expanded beyond 0.001.

From RNA transcripts, TCR beta CDR3 regions were amplified. A set of HTBI primers served as the primers for a first-round RT-PCR of the TCR CDR3. TCRdb fed the multiplex PCR reads into MiXCR, producing one record per CDR3 protein. The sample shows about 720,000 distinct CDR3 sequences, around 15% of them seen only once. About this clonotype itself: The antigen remains unidentified. One junction end does not reproduce the germline sequence, and a read error may be involved.

Pregnant or lactating patients were excluded, as were those with uncontrolled infection or other autoimmune disease. The diagnoses drew upon clinical symptoms, serum thyroxine and TRAb, thyroid ultrasound and orbital computed tomography. The germline V gene encodes CDR1 GTSNPN and CDR2 SVGIG (reference sequence). CDR3 length: 14 amino acids. The sequencing sample was made of blood. V is TRBV30 and J is TRBJ2-1; 10 bases agree with TRBD2. This receptor was obtained from a man in his late teens or twenties with Graves' hyperthyroidism. The CDR3 loop is CACTLAGVGNEQLF. CDR3 nucleotide sequence: TGTGCCTGCACCCTAGCGGGAGTTGGGAATGAGCAGCTCTTC.